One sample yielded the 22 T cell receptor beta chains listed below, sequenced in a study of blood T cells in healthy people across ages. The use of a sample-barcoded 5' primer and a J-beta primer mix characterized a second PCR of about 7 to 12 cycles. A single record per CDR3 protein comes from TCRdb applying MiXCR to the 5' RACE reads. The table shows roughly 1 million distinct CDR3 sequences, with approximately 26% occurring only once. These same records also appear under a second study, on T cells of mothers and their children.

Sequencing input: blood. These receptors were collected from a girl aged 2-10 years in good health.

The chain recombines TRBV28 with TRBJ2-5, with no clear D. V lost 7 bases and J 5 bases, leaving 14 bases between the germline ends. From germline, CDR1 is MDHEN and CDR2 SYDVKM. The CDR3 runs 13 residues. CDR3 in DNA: TGTGCCAGCAAACGCGCTTCCAGGGAGACCCAGTACTTC. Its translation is CASKRASRETQYF.

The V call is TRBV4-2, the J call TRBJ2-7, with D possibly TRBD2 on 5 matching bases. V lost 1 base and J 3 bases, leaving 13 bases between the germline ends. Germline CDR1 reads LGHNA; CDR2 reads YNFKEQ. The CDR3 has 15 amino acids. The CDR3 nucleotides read TGTGCCAGCAGCCAAGGGACTGGCCGGATCTACGAGCAGTACTTC. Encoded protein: CASSQGTGRIYEQYF.

The CDR3 protein is CASSQEESTDTQYF. CDR3 coding DNA: TGTGCCAGCAGCCAAGAGGAAAGCACAGATACGCAGTATTTT. The chain links TRBV3-1 to TRBJ2-3; D is unclear. V lost 0 bases, J lost 0 bases, and 4 bases lay in between. This CDR3 is built from 14 residues. CDR1 is LGHDT, CDR2 YNNKEL, per germline (reference sequence).

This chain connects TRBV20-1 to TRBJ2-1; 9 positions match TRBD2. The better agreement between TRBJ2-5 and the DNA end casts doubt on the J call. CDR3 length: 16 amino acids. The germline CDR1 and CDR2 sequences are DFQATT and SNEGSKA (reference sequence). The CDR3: CSAGLWSGGTGGTQYF. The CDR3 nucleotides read TGCAGTGCTGGGCTGTGGAGCGGGGGGACTGGGGGGACCCAGTACTTC.

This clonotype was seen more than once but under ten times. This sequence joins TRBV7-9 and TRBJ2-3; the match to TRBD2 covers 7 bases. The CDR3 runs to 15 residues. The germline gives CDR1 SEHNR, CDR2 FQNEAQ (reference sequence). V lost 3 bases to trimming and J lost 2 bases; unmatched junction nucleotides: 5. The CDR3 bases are TGTGCCAGCAGCTTCGCTCTAGCGGACACAGATACGCAGTATTTT. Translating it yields CASSFALADTDTQYF.

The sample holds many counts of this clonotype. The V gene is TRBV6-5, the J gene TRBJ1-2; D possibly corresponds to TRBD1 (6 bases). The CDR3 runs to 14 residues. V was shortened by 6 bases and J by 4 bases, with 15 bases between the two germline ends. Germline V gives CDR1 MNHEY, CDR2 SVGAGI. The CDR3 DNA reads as TGTGCCAGCAGCCCGTTACAGGGTACCTATGGCTACACCTTC. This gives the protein CASSPLQGTYGYTF.

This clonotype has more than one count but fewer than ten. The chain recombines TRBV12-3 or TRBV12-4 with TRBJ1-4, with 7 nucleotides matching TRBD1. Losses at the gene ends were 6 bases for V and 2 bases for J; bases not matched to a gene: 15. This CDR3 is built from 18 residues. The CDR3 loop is CASRSDREDPSTNEKLFF. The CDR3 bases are TGTGCCAGCAGATCTGACAGGGAGGACCCATCGACTAATGAAAAACTGTTTTTT.

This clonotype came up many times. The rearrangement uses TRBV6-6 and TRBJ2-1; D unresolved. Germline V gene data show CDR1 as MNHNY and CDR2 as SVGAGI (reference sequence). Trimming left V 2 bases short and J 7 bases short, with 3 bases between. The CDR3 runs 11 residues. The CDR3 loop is CASSYRNEQFF. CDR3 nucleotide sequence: TGTGCCAGCAGTTACAGAAATGAGCAGTTCTTC.

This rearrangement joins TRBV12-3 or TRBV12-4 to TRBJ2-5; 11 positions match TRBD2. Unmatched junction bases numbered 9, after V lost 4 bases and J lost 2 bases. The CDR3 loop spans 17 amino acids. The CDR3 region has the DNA TGTGCCAGCAGTTATATAGCGGGGGGGTTAGGACAAGAGACCCAGTACTTC. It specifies CASSYIAGGLGQETQYF.

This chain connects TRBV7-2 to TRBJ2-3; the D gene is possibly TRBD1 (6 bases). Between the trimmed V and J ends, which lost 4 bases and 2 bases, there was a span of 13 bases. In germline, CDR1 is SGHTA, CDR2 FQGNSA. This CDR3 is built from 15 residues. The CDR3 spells CASSSPTGSTDTQYF. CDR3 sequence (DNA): TGTGCCAGCAGCTCCCCGACAGGATCCACAGATACGCAGTATTTT.

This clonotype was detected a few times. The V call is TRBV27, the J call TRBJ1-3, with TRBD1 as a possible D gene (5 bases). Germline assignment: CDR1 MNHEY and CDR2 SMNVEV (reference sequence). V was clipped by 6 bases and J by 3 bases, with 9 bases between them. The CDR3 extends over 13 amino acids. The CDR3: CASRTTVGNTIYF. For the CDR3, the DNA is TGTGCCAGCAGGACGACAGTTGGAAACACCATATATTTT.

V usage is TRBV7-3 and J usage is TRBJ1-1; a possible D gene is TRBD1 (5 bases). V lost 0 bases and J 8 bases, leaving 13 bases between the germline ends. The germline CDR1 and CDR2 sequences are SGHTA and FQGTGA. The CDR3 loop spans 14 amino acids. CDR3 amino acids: CASSLTGVGPEAFF. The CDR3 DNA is TGTGCCAGCAGCTTAACAGGGGTTGGCCCGGAAGCTTTCTTT.

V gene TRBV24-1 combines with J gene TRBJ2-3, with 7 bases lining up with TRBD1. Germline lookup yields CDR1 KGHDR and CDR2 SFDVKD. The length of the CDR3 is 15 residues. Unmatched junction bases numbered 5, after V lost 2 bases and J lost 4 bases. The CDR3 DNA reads TGTGCCACCAGTGATTACTTGACAGGGTCAGATACGCAGTATTTT. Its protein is CATSDYLTGSDTQYF.

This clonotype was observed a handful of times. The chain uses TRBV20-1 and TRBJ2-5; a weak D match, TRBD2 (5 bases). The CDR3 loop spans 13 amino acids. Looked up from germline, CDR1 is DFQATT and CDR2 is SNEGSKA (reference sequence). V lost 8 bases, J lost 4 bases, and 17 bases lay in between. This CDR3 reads CSLAGGFVETQYF. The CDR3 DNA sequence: TGCAGTTTGGCGGGCGGATTTGTAGAGACCCAGTACTTC.

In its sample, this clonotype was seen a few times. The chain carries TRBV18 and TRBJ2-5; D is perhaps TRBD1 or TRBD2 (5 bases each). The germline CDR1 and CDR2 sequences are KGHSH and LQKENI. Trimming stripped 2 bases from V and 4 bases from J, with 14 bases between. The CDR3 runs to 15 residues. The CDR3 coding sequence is TGTGCCAGCTCACCAGGGACCCGCACGTTAGAGACCCAGTACTTC. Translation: CASSPGTRTLETQYF. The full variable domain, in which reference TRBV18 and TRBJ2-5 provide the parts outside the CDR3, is NAGVMQNPRHLVRRRGQEARLRCSPMKGHSHVYWYRQLPEEGLKFMVYLQKENIIDESGMPKERFSAEFPKEGPSILRIQQVVRGDSAAYFCASSPGTRTLETQYFGPGTRLLVL.

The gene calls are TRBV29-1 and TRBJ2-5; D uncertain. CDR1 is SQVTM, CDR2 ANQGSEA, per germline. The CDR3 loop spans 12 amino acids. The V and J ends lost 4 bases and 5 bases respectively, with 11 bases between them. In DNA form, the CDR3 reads TGCAGCGTTGCTTATCTAGTGGAGACCCAGTACTTC. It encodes CSVAYLVETQYF.

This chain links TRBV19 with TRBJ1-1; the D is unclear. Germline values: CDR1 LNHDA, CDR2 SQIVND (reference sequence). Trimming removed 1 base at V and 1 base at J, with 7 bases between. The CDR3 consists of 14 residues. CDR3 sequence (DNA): TGTGCCAGTAGTATAGGGGTCGGGAACACTGAAGCTTTCTTT. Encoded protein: CASSIGVGNTEAFF. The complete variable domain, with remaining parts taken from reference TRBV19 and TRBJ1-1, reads DGGITQSPKYLFRKEGQNVTLSCEQNLNHDAMYWYRQDPGQGLRLIYYSQIVNDFQKGDIAEGYSVSREKKESFPLTVTSAQKNPTAFYLCASSIGVGNTEAFFGQGTRLTVV.

The CDR3 spells CSAITEDEQFF. The CDR3 DNA is TGCAGTGCTATTACCGAGGATGAGCAGTTCTTC. The genes are TRBV20-1 and TRBJ2-1; D not certain. This CDR3 is built from 11 residues. CDR1 DFQATT and CDR2 SNEGSKA come from the germline V gene (reference sequence). V dropped 4 bases and J dropped 8 bases, with 9 bases sitting between them.

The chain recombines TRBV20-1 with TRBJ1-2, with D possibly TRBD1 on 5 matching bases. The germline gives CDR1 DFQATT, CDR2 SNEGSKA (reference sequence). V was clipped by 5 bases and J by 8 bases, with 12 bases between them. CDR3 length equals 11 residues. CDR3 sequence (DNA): TGCAGTGCTTCGACAGACGAGGGCTACACCTTC. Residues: CSASTDEGYTF.

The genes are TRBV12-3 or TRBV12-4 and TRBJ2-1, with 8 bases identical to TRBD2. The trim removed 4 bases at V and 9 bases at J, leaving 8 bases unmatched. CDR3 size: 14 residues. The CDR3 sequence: CASSSGTSHVEQFF. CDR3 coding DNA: TGTGCCAGCAGTTCCGGGACTAGTCATGTTGAGCAGTTCTTC.

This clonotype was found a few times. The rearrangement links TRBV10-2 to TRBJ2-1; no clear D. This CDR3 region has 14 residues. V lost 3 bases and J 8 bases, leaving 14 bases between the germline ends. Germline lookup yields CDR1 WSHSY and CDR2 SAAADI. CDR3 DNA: TGCGCCAGCAGTGACGTGTTATTATTCGATGAGCAGTTCTTC. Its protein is CASSDVLLFDEQFF.

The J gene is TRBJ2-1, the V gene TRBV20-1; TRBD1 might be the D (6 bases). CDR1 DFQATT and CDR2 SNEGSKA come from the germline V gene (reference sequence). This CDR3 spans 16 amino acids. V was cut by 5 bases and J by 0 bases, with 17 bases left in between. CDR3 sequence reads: CSARHGQHFSYNEQFF. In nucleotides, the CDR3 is TGCAGTGCTCGCCACGGACAGCATTTCTCCTACAATGAGCAGTTCTTC.